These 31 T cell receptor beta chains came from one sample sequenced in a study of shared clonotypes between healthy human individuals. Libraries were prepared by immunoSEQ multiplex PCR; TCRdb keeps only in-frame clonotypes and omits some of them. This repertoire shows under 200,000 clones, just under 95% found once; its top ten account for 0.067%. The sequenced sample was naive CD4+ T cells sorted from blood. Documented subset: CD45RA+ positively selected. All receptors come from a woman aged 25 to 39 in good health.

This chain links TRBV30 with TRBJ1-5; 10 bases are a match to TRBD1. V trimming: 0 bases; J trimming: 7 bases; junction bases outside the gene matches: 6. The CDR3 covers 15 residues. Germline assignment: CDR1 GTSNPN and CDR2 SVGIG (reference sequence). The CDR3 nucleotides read TGTGCCTGGAGTGTACGGGGACAGGGGTACCAGCCCCAGCATTTT. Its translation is CAWSVRGQGYQPQHF.

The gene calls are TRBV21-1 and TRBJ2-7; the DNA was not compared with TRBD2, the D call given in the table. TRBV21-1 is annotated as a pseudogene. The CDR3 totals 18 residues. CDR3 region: CASSKGSGSGLAVNEQYF. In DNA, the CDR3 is TGTGCCAGCAGCAAAGGGAGCGGGAGTGGCCTAGCGGTGAACGAGCAGTACTTC.

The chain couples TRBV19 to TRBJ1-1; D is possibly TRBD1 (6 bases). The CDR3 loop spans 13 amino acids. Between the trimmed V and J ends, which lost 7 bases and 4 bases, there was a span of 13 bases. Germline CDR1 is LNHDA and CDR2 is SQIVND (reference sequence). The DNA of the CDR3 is TGTGCCAGTACCGAACAGGGCGGCACTGAAGCTTTCTTT. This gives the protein CASTEQGGTEAFF.

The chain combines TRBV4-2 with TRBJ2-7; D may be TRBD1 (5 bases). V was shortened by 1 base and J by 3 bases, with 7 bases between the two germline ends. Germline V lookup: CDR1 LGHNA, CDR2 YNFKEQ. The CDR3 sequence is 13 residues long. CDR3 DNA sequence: TGTGCCAGCAGCCAAGGACAGAACTACGAGCAGTACTTC. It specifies CASSQGQNYEQYF.

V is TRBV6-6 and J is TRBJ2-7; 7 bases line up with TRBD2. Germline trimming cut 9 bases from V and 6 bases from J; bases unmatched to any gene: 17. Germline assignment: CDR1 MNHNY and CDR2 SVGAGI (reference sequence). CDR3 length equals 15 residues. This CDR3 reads CASSLQVASGSEQYF. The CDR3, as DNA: TGTGCCAGTAGTCTCCAAGTCGCTAGCGGTTCCGAGCAGTACTTC.

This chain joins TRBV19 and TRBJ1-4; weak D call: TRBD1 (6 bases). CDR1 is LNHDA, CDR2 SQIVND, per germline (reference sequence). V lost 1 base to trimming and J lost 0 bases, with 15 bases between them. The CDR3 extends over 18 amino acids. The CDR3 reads CASSIGRRGNATNEKLFF. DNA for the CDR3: TGTGCCAGTAGTATAGGCCGTAGGGGGAACGCAACTAATGAAAAACTGTTTTTT.

The CDR3 spells CASSLGQNYEQYF. The CDR3 DNA reads TGCGCCAGCAGCTTGGGACAAAACTACGAGCAGTACTTC. This chain connects TRBV5-1 to TRBJ2-5, with D unclear. The tail of the sequence fits TRBJ2-7 better, so the J call may be wrong. The CDR3 sequence is 13 residues long. CDR1 is SGHRS, CDR2 YFSETQ, per germline.

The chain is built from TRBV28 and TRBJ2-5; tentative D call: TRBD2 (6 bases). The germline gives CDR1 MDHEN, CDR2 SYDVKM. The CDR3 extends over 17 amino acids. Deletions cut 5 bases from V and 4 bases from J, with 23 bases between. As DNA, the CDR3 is TGTGCCAGCAGTCTCCGAAATTGGGCCGGGAGCATAGAGACCCAGTACTTC. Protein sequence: CASSLRNWAGSIETQYF.

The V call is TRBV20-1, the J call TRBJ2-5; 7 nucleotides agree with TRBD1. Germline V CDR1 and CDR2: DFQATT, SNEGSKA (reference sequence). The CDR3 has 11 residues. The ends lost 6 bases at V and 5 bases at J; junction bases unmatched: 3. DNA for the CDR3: TGCAGTGCAACGGGACAGGAGACCCAGTACTTC. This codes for CSATGQETQYF.

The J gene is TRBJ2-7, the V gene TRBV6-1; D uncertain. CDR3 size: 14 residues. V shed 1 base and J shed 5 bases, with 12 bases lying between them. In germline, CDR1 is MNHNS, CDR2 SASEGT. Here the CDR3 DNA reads TGTGCCAGCAGTGAAGGGGCGAATTCGAACGAGCAGTACTTC. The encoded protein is CASSEGANSNEQYF.

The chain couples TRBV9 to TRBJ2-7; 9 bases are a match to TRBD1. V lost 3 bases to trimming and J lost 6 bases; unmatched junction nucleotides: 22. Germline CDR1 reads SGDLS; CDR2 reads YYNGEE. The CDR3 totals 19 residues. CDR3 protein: CASSDRDRVFLTSHREQYF. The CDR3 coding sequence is TGTGCCAGCAGCGACCGGGACAGGGTTTTCCTCACATCTCATCGCGAGCAGTACTTC. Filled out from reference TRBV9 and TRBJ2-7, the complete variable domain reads DSGVTQTPKHLITATGQRVTLRCSPRSGDLSVYWYQQSLDQGLQFLIQYYNGEERAKGNILERFSAQQFPDLHSELNLSSLELGDSALYFCASSDRDRVFLTSHREQYFGPGTRLTVT.

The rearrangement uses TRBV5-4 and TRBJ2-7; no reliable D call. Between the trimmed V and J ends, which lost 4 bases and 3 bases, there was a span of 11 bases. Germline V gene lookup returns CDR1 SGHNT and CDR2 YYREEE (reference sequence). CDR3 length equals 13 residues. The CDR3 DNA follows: TGTGCCAGCAGCCCGGTTTCGGGCTACGAGCAGTACTTC. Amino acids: CASSPVSGYEQYF.

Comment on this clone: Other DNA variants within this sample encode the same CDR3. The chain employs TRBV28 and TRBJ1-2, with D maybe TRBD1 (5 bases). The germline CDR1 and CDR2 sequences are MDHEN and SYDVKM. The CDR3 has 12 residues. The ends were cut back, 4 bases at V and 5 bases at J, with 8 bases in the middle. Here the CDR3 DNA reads TGTGCCAGCAGTTCCGACAGATATGGCTACACCTTC. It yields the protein CASSSDRYGYTF.

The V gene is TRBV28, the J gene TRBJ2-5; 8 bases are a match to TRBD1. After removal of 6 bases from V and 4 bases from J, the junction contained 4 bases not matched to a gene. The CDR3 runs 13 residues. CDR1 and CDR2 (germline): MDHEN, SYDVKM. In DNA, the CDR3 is TGTGCCAGCAGGCTACAGGGGGGAGAGACCCAGTACTTC. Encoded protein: CASRLQGGETQYF.

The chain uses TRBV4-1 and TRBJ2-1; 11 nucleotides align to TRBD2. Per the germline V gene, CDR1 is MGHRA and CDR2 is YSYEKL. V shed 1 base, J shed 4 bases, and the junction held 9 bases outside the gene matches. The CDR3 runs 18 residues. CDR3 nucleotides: TGCGCCAGCAGCCAAGGATTGGCTAGCGGGAGGAATTACAATGAGCAGTTCTTC. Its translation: CASSQGLASGRNYNEQFF.

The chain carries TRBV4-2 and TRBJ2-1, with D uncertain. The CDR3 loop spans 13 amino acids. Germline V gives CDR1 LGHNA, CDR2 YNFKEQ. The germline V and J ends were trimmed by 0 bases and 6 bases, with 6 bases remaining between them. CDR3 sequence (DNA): TGTGCCAGCAGCCAAGACCTTCCCAATGAGCAGTTCTTC. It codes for CASSQDLPNEQFF.

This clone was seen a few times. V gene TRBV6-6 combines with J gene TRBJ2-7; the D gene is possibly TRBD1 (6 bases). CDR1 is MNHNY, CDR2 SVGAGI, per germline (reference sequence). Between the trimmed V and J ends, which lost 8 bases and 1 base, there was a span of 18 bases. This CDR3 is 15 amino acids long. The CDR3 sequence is CASRTVGPLSYEQYF. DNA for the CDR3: TGTGCCAGCCGGACAGTCGGGCCGCTTTCCTACGAGCAGTACTTC.

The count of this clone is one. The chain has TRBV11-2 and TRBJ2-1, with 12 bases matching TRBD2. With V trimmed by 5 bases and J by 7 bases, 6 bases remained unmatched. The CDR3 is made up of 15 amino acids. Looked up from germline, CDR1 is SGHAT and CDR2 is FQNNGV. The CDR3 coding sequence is TGTGCCAGCAGCCCAGAGACTAGCGGGAGTAATGAGCAGTTCTTC. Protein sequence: CASSPETSGSNEQFF.

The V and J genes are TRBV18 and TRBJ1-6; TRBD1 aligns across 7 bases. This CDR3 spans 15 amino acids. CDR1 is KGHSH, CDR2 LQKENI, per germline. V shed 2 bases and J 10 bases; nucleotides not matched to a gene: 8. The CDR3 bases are TGTGCCAGCTCACCATGGGAGGGGGCGGAATCACCCCTCCACTTT. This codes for CASSPWEGAESPLHF. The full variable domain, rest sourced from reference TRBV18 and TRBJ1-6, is NAGVMQNPRHLVRRRGQEARLRCSPMKGHSHVYWYRQLPEEGLKFMVYLQKENIIDESGMPKERFSAEFPKEGPSILRIQQVVRGDSAAYFCASSPWEGAESPLHFGNGTRLTVT.

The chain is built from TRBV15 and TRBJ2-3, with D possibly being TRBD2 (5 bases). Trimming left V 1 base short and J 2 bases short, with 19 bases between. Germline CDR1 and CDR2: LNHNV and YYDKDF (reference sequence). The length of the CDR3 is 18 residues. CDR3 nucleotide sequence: TGTGCCACCAGCAGAGCACGGGTCTGGCGGGTCTCCACAGATACGCAGTATTTT. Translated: CATSRARVWRVSTDTQYF.

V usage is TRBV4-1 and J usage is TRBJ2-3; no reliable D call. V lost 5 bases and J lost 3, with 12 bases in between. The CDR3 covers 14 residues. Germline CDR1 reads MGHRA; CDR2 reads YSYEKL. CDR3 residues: CASSARQWTDTQYF. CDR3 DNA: TGCGCCAGCAGCGCCCGCCAGTGGACAGATACGCAGTATTTT.

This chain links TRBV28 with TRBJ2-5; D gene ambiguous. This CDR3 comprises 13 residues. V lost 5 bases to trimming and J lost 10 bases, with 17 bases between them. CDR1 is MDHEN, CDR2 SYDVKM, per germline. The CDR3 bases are TGTGCCAGCAGTCCAAAAGACTGCTGCCTCCAGTACTTC. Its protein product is CASSPKDCCLQYF.

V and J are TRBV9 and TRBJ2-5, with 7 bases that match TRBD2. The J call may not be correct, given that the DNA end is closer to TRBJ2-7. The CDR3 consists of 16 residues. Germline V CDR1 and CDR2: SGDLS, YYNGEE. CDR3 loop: CASSVGDSGFSYEQYF. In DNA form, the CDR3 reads TGTGCCAGCAGCGTAGGGGATAGCGGGTTCTCCTACGAGCAGTACTTC.

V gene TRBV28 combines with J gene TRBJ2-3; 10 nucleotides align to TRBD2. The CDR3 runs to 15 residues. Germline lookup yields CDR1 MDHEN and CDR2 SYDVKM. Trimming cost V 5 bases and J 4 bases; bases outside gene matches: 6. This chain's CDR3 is CASSIAGGRADTQYF. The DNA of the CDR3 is TGTGCCAGCAGTATAGCGGGAGGAAGGGCAGATACGCAGTATTTT.

The CDR3 is CAIRSGREQPQHF. As DNA, the CDR3 is TGTGCCATCAGGAGTGGTCGGGAGCAGCCCCAGCATTTT. The J gene is TRBJ1-5, the V gene TRBV10-3; no firm D call. The ends were cut back, 6 bases at V and 7 bases at J, with 13 bases in the middle. The CDR3 is 13 amino acids. Germline values: CDR1 ENHRY, CDR2 SYGVKD.

CDR3 loop: CASSQKRLNQPQHF. CDR3 sequence (DNA): TGTGCCAGCAGCCAGAAAAGACTCAATCAGCCCCAGCATTTT. This chain joins TRBV6-5 and TRBJ1-5, with D hard to call. This CDR3 has 14 residues. V dropped 6 bases and J dropped 3 bases, with 12 bases sitting between them. Germline CDR1 reads MNHEY; CDR2 reads SVGAGI.

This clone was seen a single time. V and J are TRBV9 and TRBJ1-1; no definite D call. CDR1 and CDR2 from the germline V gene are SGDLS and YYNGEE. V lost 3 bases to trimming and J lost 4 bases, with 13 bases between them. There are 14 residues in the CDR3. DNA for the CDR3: TGTGCCAGCAGCGAGGAGAGGATTTCCACTGAAGCTTTCTTT. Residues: CASSEERISTEAFF. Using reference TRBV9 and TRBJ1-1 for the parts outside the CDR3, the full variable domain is DSGVTQTPKHLITATGQRVTLRCSPRSGDLSVYWYQQSLDQGLQFLIQYYNGEERAKGNILERFSAQQFPDLHSELNLSSLELGDSALYFCASSEERISTEAFFGQGTRLTVV.

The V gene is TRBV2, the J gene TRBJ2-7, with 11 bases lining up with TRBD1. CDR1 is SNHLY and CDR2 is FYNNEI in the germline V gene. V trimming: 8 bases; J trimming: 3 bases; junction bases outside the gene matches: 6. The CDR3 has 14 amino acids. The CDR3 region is CASSDRGLSYEQYF. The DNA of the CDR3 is TGTGCCAGCTCGGACAGGGGGCTTAGCTACGAGCAGTACTTC.

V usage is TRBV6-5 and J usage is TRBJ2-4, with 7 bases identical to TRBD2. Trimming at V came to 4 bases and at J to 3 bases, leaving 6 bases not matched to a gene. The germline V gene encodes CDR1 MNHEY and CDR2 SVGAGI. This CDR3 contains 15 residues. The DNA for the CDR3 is TGTGCCAGCAGTTCCGGGGGACTACTCAAAAACATTCAGTACTTC. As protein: CASSSGGLLKNIQYF.

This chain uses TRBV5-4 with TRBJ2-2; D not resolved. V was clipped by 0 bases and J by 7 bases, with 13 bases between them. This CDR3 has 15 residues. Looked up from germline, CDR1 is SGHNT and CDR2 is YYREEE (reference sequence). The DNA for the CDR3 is TGTGCCAGCAGCTTGGGGCAGATGTGGAGCGGGGAGCTGTTTTTT. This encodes CASSLGQMWSGELFF.

The CDR3 protein is CASSEALTSGHTGELFF. DNA of the CDR3: TGTGCCAGCAGTGAAGCGCTGACTAGCGGTCACACCGGGGAGCTGTTTTTT. This chain links TRBV6-1 with TRBJ2-2; 9 bases match TRBD2. CDR3 length: 17 residues. CDR1 and CDR2 (germline): MNHNS, SASEGT. Unmatched junction bases numbered 5, after V lost 0 bases and J lost 3 bases.